What follows are 18 T cell receptor beta chains derived from one specimen sequenced in a study of T-cell memory formation after mild COVID-19. TCRdb redid the calling of the 5' RACE reads with MiXCR, one entry per CDR3 protein. The sample carries a few hundred thousand distinct CDR3 sequences, 10% recorded once. Sequences were obtained from PBMCs or a T cell subset sorted from them (not recorded which). These receptor sequences come from a man aged 18 to 29 who had mild COVID-19 (a few samples of this study predate the infection). Cell type and time point are not known.

V is TRBV6-6 and J is TRBJ2-6; perhaps TRBD1 as D (6 bases). The CDR3 has 18 amino acids. Germline CDR1 MNHNY, CDR2 SVGAGI (reference sequence). The germline V and J ends were trimmed by 3 bases and 0 bases, with 15 bases remaining between them. CDR3 coding DNA: TGTGCCAGCAGTTATCCCCACGGACAGTACTCTGGGGCCAACGTCCTGACTTTC. As protein: CASSYPHGQYSGANVLTF.

This clonotype has more than one count but fewer than ten. The genes are TRBV5-1 and TRBJ2-7; the D gene could be TRBD1 or TRBD2 (5 bases each). Looked up from germline, CDR1 is SGHRS and CDR2 is YFSETQ. V lost 4 bases and J lost 4, with 18 bases in between. This CDR3 spans 15 amino acids. The CDR3 bases are TGCGCCAGCAGCCTAGCACCGGACAACACTTACGAGCAGTACTTC. Its protein product is CASSLAPDNTYEQYF.

In its sample, this clonotype was seen a few times. V gene TRBV7-9 combines with J gene TRBJ2-3; D not certain. Trimming took off 3 bases at V and 2 bases at J, with 6 bases between the two ends. From germline, CDR1 is SEHNR and CDR2 FQNEAQ (reference sequence). The CDR3 consists of 13 residues. The CDR3 here is CASSFGYTDTQYF. The CDR3 DNA is TGTGCCAGCAGCTTTGGGTACACAGATACGCAGTATTTT. The variable domain in full, with the rest retrieved from reference TRBV7-9 and TRBJ2-3, is DTGVSQNPRHKITKRGQNVTFRCDPISEHNRLYWYRQTLGQGPEFLTYFQNEAQLEKSRLLSDRFSAERPKGSFSTLEIQRTEQGDSAMYLCASSFGYTDTQYFGPGTRLTVL.

The V gene is TRBV28, the J gene TRBJ2-1; D not certain. CDR3 length equals 16 residues. The V end lost 2 bases, the J end lost 3 bases, and 14 bases lay between the germline ends. Germline V gene data show CDR1 as MDHEN and CDR2 as SYDVKM. CDR3 region: CASSLARLMIYNEQFF. DNA of the CDR3: TGTGCCAGCAGTTTAGCGCGGCTAATGATCTACAATGAGCAGTTCTTC.

The rearrangement joins TRBV12-3 or TRBV12-4 to TRBJ1-3; no clear D gene. This CDR3 spans 14 amino acids. Trimming cost V 7 bases and J 0 bases, with 10 bases left between them. The CDR3 DNA is TGTGCCAGCAACCAAGGGAGCTCTGGAAACACCATATATTTT. Protein: CASNQGSSGNTIYF.

This clonotype was detected a few times. The chain links TRBV12-3 or TRBV12-4 to TRBJ1-1; D gene uncertain. The CDR3 is 12 amino acids. Trimming stripped 2 bases from V and 4 bases from J, with 5 bases between. This CDR3 is CASSLRFTEAFF. CDR3 nucleotides: TGTGCCAGCAGTTTACGATTCACTGAAGCTTTCTTT.

This chain connects TRBV11-3 to TRBJ2-3; 8 bases are shared with TRBD1. CDR3 length: 14 residues. The ends lost 1 base at V and 6 bases at J; junction bases unmatched: 3. CDR1 is SGHNT, CDR2 YENEEA, per germline. CDR3: CASSLAGGYDTQYF. Written as DNA, the CDR3 is TGTGCCAGCAGCTTAGCAGGGGGCTATGATACGCAGTATTTT. Filled out from reference TRBV11-3 and TRBJ2-3, the complete variable domain reads EAGVVQSPRYKIIEKKQPVAFWCNPISGHNTLYWYLQNLGQGPELLIRYENEEAVDDSQLPKDRFSAERLKGVDSTLKIQPAELGDSAVYLCASSLAGGYDTQYFGPGTRLTVL.

V and J are TRBV28 and TRBJ2-7, with unresolved D. This CDR3 has 12 residues. Germline CDR1 is MDHEN and CDR2 is SYDVKM. The ends were cut back, 7 bases at V and 2 bases at J, with 9 bases in the middle. The CDR3 is CASNGRAYEQYV. The CDR3 DNA follows: TGTGCCAGCAATGGACGTGCCTACGAGCAGTACGTC.

This sequence joins TRBV6-5 and TRBJ2-2, with a possible D match to TRBD2 (6 bases). The CDR3 consists of 17 residues. V was shortened by 4 bases and J by 5 bases, with 20 bases between the two germline ends. Germline values: CDR1 MNHEY, CDR2 SVGAGI. CDR3 DNA sequence: TGTGCCAGCAGTTCGACGGGCCTAGGGGCGGGGACCGGGGAGCTGTTTTTT. This encodes CASSSTGLGAGTGELFF.

This clonotype was counted many times. The chain recombines TRBV7-8 with TRBJ2-1, with 8 bases identical to TRBD1. The CDR3 has 15 amino acids. The V gene's germline CDR1 is SGHVS and CDR2 FQNEAQ. The trim removed 6 bases at V and 8 bases at J, leaving 12 bases unmatched. The CDR3 protein is CASRPARTGYHEQFF. DNA of the CDR3: TGTGCCAGCAGACCCGCCCGGACAGGGTATCATGAGCAGTTCTTC.

This clonotype was seen ten or more times. The gene calls are TRBV7-6 and TRBJ2-3; 10 bases agree with TRBD1. This CDR3 has 16 residues. Germline V gene data show CDR1 as SGHVS and CDR2 as FNYEAQ. Trimming removed 1 base from V and 4 bases from J; junction bases left unmatched: 5. CDR3 residues: CASSLEGDRGSDTQYF. The CDR3, as DNA: TGTGCCAGCAGCTTAGAAGGGGACAGGGGTTCAGATACGCAGTATTTT.

Ten or more counts support this clonotype. V gene TRBV12-3 or TRBV12-4 combines with J gene TRBJ1-5; weak D call: TRBD1 (6 bases). The CDR3 contains 16 residues. The ends were cut back, 5 bases at V and 4 bases at J, with 18 bases in the middle. CDR3 sequence reads: CASSPGQDRANQPQHF. CDR3 nucleotide sequence: TGTGCCAGCAGTCCCGGTCAGGACAGAGCTAATCAGCCCCAGCATTTT.

There are many counts of this clonotype. The chain combines TRBV7-2 with TRBJ2-7; D remains ambiguous. V was pared by 2 bases and J by 3 bases, with 2 bases between. CDR1 is SGHTA and CDR2 is FQGNSA in the germline V gene. The CDR3 contains 11 residues. The DNA for the CDR3 is TGTGCCAGCAGCTTAAACTACGAGCAGTACTTC. It codes for CASSLNYEQYF.

This clonotype was seen only a few times. The chain combines TRBV23-1 with TRBJ1-5; TRBD1 aligns across 7 bases. TRBV23-1 has ORF status, its function being uncertain. J gave up 6 bases and V 2 bases, and 16 bases lay outside the gene matches. The length of the CDR3 is 18 residues. DNA for the CDR3: TGCGCCAGCAGTCAACCCCGTCGGGAGGGGGCGAGATGTCAGCCCCAGCATTTT. Translating it yields CASSQPRREGARCQPQHF.

This chain links TRBV28 with TRBJ1-5, with a possible D match to TRBD1 (5 bases). This CDR3 contains 12 residues. Looked up from germline, CDR1 is MDHEN and CDR2 is SYDVKM. V gave up 1 base and J gave up 8 bases, with 6 bases separating them. The CDR3 loop is CASSLLGEPQHF. The CDR3 DNA reads TGTGCCAGCAGTTTATTGGGGGAGCCCCAGCATTTT.

This clonotype was found a few times. The rearrangement uses TRBV7-9 and TRBJ1-2; the match to TRBD1 covers 9 bases. Germline assignment: CDR1 SEHNR and CDR2 FQNEAQ (reference sequence). V gave up 1 base and J gave up 9 bases; unmatched junction bases: 9. The CDR3 is 15 amino acids. Here the CDR3 DNA reads TGTGCCAGCAGCTTAGGTACGGGACAGGGAACGAGCTACACCTTC. Amino acids: CASSLGTGQGTSYTF.

This rearrangement joins TRBV5-1 to TRBJ1-1; 8 bases are shared with TRBD1. The germline V gene encodes CDR1 SGHRS and CDR2 YFSETQ. The CDR3 has 16 residues. The V and J ends lost 4 bases and 1 base, in that order; junction bases with no gene match: 9. The chain's CDR3 is CASSAASGTGNTEAFF. The CDR3 DNA reads TGCGCCAGCAGCGCCGCGTCCGGGACAGGGAACACTGAAGCTTTCTTT.

This clonotype turned up a few times. This sequence joins TRBV6-5 and TRBJ2-7, with 7 bases identical to TRBD1. Germline V lookup: CDR1 MNHEY, CDR2 SVGAGI. V dropped 6 bases and J dropped 1; count of bases not matched to a gene: 12. The CDR3 sequence is 16 residues long. CDR3 DNA: TGTGCCAGCAGGCCGCGAGCCGGGACAGTTTCCTACGAGCAGTACTTC. This sequence encodes CASRPRAGTVSYEQYF.